Sequencing of this T cell receptor beta chain was carried out in a study of blood T cell repertoires in COVID-19. There are a few counts of this clone. V was pared by 5 bases and J by 4 bases, with 13 bases of the junction left unmatched. Germline-derived CDR1 and CDR2 are SGHVS and FNYEAQ. The CDR3 has 16 residues. Sequenced by immunoSEQ multiplex PCR; TCRdb stores in-frame clones only, minus some. The sample has approximately 300,000 clones, 70% to 90% seen once; the top ten hold under 6%. Enrollees, roughly 18 to 89 years old, lived in 24 US areas. Two negative PCRs, clearance, or symptom resolution characterized the recovered Cohort 3 donors.

This TCR was recovered from a woman in her 30s who had recovered from COVID-19. The material sequenced was PBMCs or T cells enriched from blood (not recorded which). The V and J genes are TRBV7-6 and TRBJ1-1, with 7 bases matching TRBD1. The CDR3 sequence is CASSVQTRGPGTEAFF. The DNA of the CDR3 is TGTGCCAGCAGCGTCCAAACAAGGGGGCCGGGCACTGAAGCTTTCTTT.